The T cell receptor (beta chain) described here comes from a study of early T cells in non-severe SARS-CoV-2 infection. About the study: Bulk RNA from unsorted whole blood was sequenced; chains were unpaired. Study-level points and caveats: Clonotype matching in VDJdb favored anti-spike CD8 responses and did not capture private and CD4 specificities.

This clonotype rates as medium-sized. What it binds is not known. V lost 0 bases and J 3 bases, leaving 11 bases between the germline ends. This CDR3 has 15 amino acids. Per germline, CDR1 KGHSH and CDR2 LQKENI. Each cDNA molecule carried a unique molecular identifier. TCRdb independently ran MiXCR on the 5' RACE reads; one entry per CDR3 protein. The data show fewer than 40,000 distinct CDR3 sequences, 3.5% to 5% seen once. The sequenced sample was whole blood. The origin of this receptor is an adult who was a healthcare worker with PCR-confirmed SARS-CoV-2 infection or an uninfected control (not recorded which). The chain has TRBV18 and TRBJ1-2; D call uncertain. CDR3 DNA sequence: TGTGCCAGCTCACCACCGTCCACAGCCTACTATGGCTACACCTTC. This gives the protein CASSPPSTAYYGYTF.